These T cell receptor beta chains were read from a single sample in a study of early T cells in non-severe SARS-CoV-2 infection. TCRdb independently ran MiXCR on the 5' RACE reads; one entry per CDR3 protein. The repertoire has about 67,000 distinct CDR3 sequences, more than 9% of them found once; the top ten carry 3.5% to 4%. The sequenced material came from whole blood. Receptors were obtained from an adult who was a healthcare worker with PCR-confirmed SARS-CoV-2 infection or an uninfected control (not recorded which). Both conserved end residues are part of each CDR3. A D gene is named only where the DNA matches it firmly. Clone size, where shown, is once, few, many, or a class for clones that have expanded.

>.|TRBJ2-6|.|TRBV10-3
TGTGTCATCAGTGAGCGAGGGTCACCCGGGGCCAACGTCCTGACTTTC
CVISERGSPGANVLTF
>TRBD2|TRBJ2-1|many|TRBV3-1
TGTGCCAGCAGCCAAGAGACTAGCGGGAGATCCCTTTCCAATGAGCAGTTCTTC
CASSQETSGRSLSNEQFF
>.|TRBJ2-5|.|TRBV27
TGTGCCAGCAGTTTATACCCCGGGGCGATCCAAGAGACCCAGTACTTC
CASSLYPGAIQETQYF
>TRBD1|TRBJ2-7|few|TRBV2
TGTGCCAGCAGTGTTGGCACAGGGGTTTCCCACGAGCAGTACTTC
CASSVGTGVSHEQYF
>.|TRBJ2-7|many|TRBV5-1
TGCGCCAGCAGCCGCCAGGGAGGCTCGCCCTCCTACGAGCAGTACTTC
CASSRQGGSPSYEQYF
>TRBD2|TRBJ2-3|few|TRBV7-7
TGTGCTAGCAGCCGCGGGGTAGCGGGGACAGATACGCAGTATTTT
CASSRGVAGTDTQYF
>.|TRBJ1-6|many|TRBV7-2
TGTGCCAGCAGCCCCTACGGGCAGCAAGATTCACCCCTCCACTTT
CASSPYGQQDSPLHF
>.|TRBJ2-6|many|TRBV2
TGTGCCAGCACCCTGACACGAAGCTCTGGGGCCAACGTCCTGACTTTC
CASTLTRSSGANVLTF
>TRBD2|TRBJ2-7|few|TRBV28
TGTGCCAGCATCTCTAGCGGGGGTCACGGGGAGCAGTACTTC
CASISSGGHGEQYF
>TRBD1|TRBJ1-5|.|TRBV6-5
TGTGCCAGCAGTGCACAGGGGGGGCAGCCCCAGCATTTT
CASSAQGGQPQHF
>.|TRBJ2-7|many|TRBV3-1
TGTGCCAGCAGCCCGGGACGGGGAAGTTACGAGCAGTACTTC
CASSPGRGSYEQYF
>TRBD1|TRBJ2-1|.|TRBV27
TGTGCCAGCAGCCAAACCGACAGGGTCGGTGAGCAGTTCTTC
CASSQTDRVGEQFF
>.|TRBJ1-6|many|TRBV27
TGTGCCAGCAGTTTTAGACGCAACCCGGCCTATAATTCACCCCTCCACTTT
CASSFRRNPAYNSPLHF
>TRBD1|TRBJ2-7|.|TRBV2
TGTGCCAGCAGTCGAGACCCAGGGGGCGGGATCGAGCAGTACTTC
CASSRDPGGGIEQYF
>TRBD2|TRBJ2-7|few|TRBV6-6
TGTGCCAGCAGCCATAGCGGGGCGAGCTCCTACGAGCAGTACTTC
CASSHSGASSYEQYF
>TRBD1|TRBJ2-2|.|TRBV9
TGTCCCAGCAGCGTAGTCGGGACAGGCAGGAACACCGGGGAGCTGTTTTTT
CPSSVVGTGRNTGELFF
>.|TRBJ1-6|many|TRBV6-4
TGTGCCAGCAGGCAGGGCTGGAATTCACCCCTCCACTTT
CASRQGWNSPLHF
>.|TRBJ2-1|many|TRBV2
TGTGCCAGCGTCGGAAAGGGCTGGTCTTATGAGCAGTTCTTC
CASVGKGWSYEQFF
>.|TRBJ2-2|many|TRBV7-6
TGTGCCATAGGGGGGCAGACTATGAACACCGGGGAGCTGTTTTTT
CAIGGQTMNTGELFF
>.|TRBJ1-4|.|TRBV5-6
TGTGCCAGCAGCTTGGGGCCGACAGCAACTAATGAAAAACTGTTTTTT
CASSLGPTATNEKLFF
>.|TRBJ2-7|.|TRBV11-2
TGTGCCAGCAGCCCGGGGGCCTCTAGTGTGAAGCAGTACTTC
CASSPGASSVKQYF
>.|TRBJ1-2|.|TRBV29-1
TGCAGCGTTGCGTACGGTTACAGAGGCTACACCTTC
CSVAYGYRGYTF
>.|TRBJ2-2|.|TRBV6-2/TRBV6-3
TGTGCCAGCAGTTACTCTGTTCTAGTAGGCACCGGGGAGCTGTTTTTT
CASSYSVLVGTGELFF
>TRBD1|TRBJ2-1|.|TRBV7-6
TGTGCCAGCAGCCCGGGGACAGGGGCAGGCAATGAGCAGTTCTTC
CASSPGTGAGNEQFF
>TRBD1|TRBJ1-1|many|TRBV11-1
TGTGCCAGCAGCTTAGAACTCGACAGGGTGAGAACTGAAGCTTTCTTT
CASSLELDRVRTEAFF
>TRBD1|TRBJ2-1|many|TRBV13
TGTGCCAGCAGCTTACTGGACAGGGGGATTCGTGAGCAGTTCTTC
CASSLLDRGIREQFF
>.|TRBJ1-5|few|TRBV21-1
TGTGCCAGCAGCCTGAGAACAGGGTCGAGCAATCAGCCCCAGCATTTT
CASSLRTGSSNQPQHF
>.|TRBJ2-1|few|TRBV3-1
TGTGCCAGCAGCCAAGAAGGACGGGAGCAGTTCTTC
CASSQEGREQFF
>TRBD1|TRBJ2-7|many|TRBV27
TGTGCCAGCAGGGGACAGGGAAGATACGAGCAGTACTTC
CASRGQGRYEQYF